This T cell receptor beta chain was profiled in a study of blood T cell repertoires in COVID-19. Study in general: Samples came from the United States, Italy and Spain, spanning acute and convalescent COVID-19. Sample material is recorded as cDNA or gDNA derived from T cells, B-cell-depleted T cells, or PBMCs.

Seattle-derived patients entered the study during active infection and were followed longitudinally. Study processing details: Estimated nucleated cell counts came from reference gene primer amplification. TCRdb keeps only in-frame clones here, not all; method: immunoSEQ multiplex PCR. The DNA was the basis for D and trimming; V, J and clone size are from that table. Of 150,000 or so clones in the sample, about 83% were seen once. Germline V lookup: CDR1 MNHEY, CDR2 SVGAGI. CDR3 length: 14 amino acids. V trimming: 5 bases; J trimming: 3 bases; junction bases outside the gene matches: 5. This chain uses TRBV6-5 with TRBJ2-3; TRBD1 matches 7 bases. The sequencing sample was made of peripheral blood. This clonotype was obtained from a woman aged 70-85 years with COVID-19, enrolled during active disease. CDR3 DNA sequence: TGTGCCAGCAGTACCACAGGGGTAACAGATACGCAGTATTTT. Its protein is CASSTTGVTDTQYF.